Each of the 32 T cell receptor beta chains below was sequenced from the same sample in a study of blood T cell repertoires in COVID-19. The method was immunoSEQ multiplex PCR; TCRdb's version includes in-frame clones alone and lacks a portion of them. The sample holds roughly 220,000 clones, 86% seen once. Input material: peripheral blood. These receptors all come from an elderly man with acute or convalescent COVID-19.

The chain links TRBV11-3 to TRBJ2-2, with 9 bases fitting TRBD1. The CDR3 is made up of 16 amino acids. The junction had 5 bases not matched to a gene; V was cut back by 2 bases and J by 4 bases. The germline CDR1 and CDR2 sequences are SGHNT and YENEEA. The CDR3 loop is CASSLLGQGSTGELFF. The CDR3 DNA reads TGTGCCAGCAGCTTATTGGGACAGGGCTCCACCGGGGAGCTGTTTTTT.

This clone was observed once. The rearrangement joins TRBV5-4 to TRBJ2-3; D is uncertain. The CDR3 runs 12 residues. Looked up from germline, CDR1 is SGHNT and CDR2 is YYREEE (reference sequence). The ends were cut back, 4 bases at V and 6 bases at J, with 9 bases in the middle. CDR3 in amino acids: CASSAAHDTQYF. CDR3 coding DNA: TGTGCCAGCAGCGCGGCACACGATACGCAGTATTTT.

The CDR3, as DNA: TGTGCCAGCAGTTACTCCGGGATGGGACAGTACAATGAGCAGTTCTTC. Its protein product is CASSYSGMGQYNEQFF. The V call is TRBV6-5, the J call TRBJ2-1, with 7 bases fitting TRBD1. CDR3 length equals 16 residues. The junction had 6 bases not matched to a gene; V was cut back by 0 bases and J by 4 bases. Germline CDR1 reads MNHEY; CDR2 reads SVGAGI.

CDR3: CASSVSTGTGNQPQHF. DNA of the CDR3: TGTGCCAGTAGTGTGTCGACCGGGACAGGCAATCAGCCCCAGCATTTT. The gene calls are TRBV19 and TRBJ1-5; 7 positions match TRBD1. Unmatched junction bases numbered 9, after V lost 5 bases and J lost 2 bases. CDR1 LNHDA and CDR2 SQIVND come from the germline V gene (reference sequence). The CDR3 is 16 amino acids. Full variable domain (missing parts from reference TRBV19 and TRBJ1-5): DGGITQSPKYLFRKEGQNVTLSCEQNLNHDAMYWYRQDPGQGLRLIYYSQIVNDFQKGDIAEGYSVSREKKESFPLTVTSAQKNPTAFYLCASSVSTGTGNQPQHFGDGTRLSIL.

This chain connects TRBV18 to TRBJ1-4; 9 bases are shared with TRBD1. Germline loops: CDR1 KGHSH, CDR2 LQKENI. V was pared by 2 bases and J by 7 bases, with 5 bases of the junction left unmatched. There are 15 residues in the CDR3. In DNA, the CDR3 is TGTGCCAGCTCACCAATACAGGGGGCCATTGAAAAACTGTTTTTT. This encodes CASSPIQGAIEKLFF.

DNA of the CDR3: TGTGCCAGCGGCAACAGGCCCCAAGAGACCCAGTACTTC. As protein: CASGNRPQETQYF. The chain carries TRBV27 and TRBJ2-5, with TRBD1 as a possible D gene (5 bases). This CDR3 spans 13 amino acids. V lost 8 bases and J 1 base, leaving 11 bases between the germline ends. CDR1 and CDR2 from the germline V gene are MNHEY and SMNVEV (reference sequence).

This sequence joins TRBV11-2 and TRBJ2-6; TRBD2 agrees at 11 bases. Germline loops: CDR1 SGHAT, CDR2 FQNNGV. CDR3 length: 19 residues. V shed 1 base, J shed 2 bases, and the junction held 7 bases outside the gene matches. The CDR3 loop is CASSLVALAGGTGANVLTF. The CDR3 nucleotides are TGTGCCAGCAGCTTAGTTGCCCTAGCGGGAGGTACTGGGGCCAACGTCCTGACTTTC.

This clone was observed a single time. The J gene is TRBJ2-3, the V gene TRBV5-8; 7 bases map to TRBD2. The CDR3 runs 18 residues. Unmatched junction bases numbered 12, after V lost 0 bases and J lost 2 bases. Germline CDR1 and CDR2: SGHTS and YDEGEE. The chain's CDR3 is CASSLEGFRRENTDTQYF. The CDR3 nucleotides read TGTGCCAGCAGCTTGGAGGGGTTTCGGCGGGAGAACACAGATACGCAGTATTTT.

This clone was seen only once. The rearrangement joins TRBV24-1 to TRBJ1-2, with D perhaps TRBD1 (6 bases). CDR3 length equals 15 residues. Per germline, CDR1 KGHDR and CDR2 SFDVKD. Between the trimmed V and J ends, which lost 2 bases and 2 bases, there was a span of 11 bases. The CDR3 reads CATSDYGGPNYGYTF. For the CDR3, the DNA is TGTGCCACCAGTGATTATGGGGGCCCCAACTATGGCTACACCTTC.

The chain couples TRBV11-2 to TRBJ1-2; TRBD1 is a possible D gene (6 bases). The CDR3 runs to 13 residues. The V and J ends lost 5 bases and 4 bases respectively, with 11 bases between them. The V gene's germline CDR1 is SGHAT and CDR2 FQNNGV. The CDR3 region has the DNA TGTGCCAGCAGCCTACAGGGCGGCTATGGCTACACCTTC. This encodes CASSLQGGYGYTF.

The CDR3: CASSAGGGREPQHF. In DNA form, the CDR3 reads TGTGCCAGTAGTGCCGGCGGGGGGCGGGAGCCCCAGCATTTT. V gene TRBV19 combines with J gene TRBJ1-5; maybe TRBD1 (6 bases). V was trimmed by 5 bases and J by 8 bases, leaving 16 bases between them. There are 14 residues in the CDR3. The germline CDR1 and CDR2 sequences are LNHDA and SQIVND (reference sequence). Combining the CDR3 with reference TRBV19 and TRBJ1-5 gives the whole variable domain DGGITQSPKYLFRKEGQNVTLSCEQNLNHDAMYWYRQDPGQGLRLIYYSQIVNDFQKGDIAEGYSVSREKKESFPLTVTSAQKNPTAFYLCASSAGGGREPQHFGDGTRLSIL.

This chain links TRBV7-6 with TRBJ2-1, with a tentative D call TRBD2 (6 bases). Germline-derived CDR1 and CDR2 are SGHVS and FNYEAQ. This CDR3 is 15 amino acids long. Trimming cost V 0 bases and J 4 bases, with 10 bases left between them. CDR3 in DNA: TGTGCCAGCAGCTTAGCCGTTGGAGGGTACAATGAGCAGTTCTTC. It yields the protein CASSLAVGGYNEQFF.

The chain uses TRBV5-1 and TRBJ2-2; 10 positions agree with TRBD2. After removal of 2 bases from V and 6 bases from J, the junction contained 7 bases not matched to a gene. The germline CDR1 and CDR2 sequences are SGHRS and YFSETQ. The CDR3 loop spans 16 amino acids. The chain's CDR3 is CASSFSSGSGAGELFF. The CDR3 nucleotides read TGCGCCAGCAGCTTCTCTAGCGGGAGTGGGGCCGGGGAGCTGTTTTTT. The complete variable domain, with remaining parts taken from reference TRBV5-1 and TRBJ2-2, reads KAGVTQTPRYLIKTRGQQVTLSCSPISGHRSVSWYQQTPGQGLQFLFEYFSETQRNKGNFPGRFSGRQFSNSRSEMNVSTLELGDSALYLCASSFSSGSGAGELFFGEGSRLTVL.

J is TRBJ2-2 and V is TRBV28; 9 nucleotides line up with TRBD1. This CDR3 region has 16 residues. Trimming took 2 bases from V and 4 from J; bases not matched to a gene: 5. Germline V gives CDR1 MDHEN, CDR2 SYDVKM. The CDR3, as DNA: TGTGCCAGCAGTTTACCGGGACAGGGTGTCACCGGGGAGCTGTTTTTT. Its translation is CASSLPGQGVTGELFF.

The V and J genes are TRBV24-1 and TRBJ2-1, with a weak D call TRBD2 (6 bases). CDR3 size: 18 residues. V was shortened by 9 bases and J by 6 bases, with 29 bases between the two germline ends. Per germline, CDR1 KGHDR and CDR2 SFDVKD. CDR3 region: CATSPPHRRGLASNEQFF. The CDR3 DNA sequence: TGTGCCACCTCTCCCCCACACCGGAGAGGGCTAGCGAGCAATGAGCAGTTCTTC.

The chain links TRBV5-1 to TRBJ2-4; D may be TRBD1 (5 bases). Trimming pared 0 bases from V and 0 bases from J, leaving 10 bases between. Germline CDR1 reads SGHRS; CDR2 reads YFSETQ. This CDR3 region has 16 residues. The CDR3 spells CASSLDSGIAKNIQYF. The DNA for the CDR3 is TGCGCCAGCAGCTTGGATTCAGGGATAGCCAAAAACATTCAGTACTTC.

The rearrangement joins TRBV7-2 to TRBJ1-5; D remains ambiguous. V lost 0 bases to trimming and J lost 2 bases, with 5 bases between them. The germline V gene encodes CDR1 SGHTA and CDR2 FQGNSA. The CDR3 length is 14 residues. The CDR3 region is CASSLAIGNQPQHF. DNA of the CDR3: TGTGCCAGCAGCTTAGCTATCGGCAATCAGCCCCAGCATTTT.

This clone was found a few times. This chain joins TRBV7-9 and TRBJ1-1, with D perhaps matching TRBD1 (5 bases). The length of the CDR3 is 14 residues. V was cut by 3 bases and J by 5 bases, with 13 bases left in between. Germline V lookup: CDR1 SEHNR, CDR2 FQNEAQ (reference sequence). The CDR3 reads CASSFLGQGTEAFF. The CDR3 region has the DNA TGTGCCAGCAGCTTCCTCGGGCAGGGAACTGAAGCTTTCTTT.

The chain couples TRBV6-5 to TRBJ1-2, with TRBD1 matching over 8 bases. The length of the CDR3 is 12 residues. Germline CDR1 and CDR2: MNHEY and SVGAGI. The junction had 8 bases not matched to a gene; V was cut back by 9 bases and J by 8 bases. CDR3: CASYRGALGYTF. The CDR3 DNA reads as TGTGCCAGTTACAGGGGGGCGCTCGGCTACACCTTC.

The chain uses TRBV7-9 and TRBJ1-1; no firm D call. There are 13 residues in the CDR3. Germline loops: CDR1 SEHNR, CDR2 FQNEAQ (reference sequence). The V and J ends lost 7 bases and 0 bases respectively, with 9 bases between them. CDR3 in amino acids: CASTLTVNTEAFF. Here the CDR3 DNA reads TGTGCCAGCACCCTGACTGTGAACACTGAAGCTTTCTTT.

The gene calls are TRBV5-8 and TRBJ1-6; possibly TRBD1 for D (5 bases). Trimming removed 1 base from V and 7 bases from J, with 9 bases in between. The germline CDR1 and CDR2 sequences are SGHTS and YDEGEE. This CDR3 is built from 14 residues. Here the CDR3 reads CASSLRGRNSPLHF. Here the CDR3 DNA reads TGTGCCAGCAGCTTGAGGGGTAGGAATTCACCCCTCCACTTT.

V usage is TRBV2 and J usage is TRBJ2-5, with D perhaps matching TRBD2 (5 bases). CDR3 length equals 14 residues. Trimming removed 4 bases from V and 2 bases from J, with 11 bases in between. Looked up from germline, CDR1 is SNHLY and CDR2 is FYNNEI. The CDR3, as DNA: TGTGCCAGCAGTGGATTAGCGCGTCAAGAGACCCAGTACTTC. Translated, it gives CASSGLARQETQYF.

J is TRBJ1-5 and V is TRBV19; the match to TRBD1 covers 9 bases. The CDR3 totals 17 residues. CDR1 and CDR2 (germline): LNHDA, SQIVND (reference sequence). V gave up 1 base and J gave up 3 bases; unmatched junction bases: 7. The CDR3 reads CASSIGRRTGDNQPQHF. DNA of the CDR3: TGTGCCAGTAGTATAGGTCGGAGGACAGGGGACAATCAGCCCCAGCATTTT. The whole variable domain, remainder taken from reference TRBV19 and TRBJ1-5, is DGGITQSPKYLFRKEGQNVTLSCEQNLNHDAMYWYRQDPGQGLRLIYYSQIVNDFQKGDIAEGYSVSREKKESFPLTVTSAQKNPTAFYLCASSIGRRTGDNQPQHFGDGTRLSIL.

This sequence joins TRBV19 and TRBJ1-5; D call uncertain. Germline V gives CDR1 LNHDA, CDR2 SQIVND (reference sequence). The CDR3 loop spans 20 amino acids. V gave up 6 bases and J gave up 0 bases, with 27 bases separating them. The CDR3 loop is CASSNEPLAGPRYSNQPQHF. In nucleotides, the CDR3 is TGTGCCAGTAGCAATGAACCCCTGGCCGGCCCGCGGTATAGCAATCAGCCCCAGCATTTT.

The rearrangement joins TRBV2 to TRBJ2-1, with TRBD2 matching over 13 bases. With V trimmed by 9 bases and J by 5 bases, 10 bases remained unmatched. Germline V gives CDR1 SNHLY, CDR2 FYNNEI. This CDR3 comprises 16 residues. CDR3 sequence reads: CASTPGTSGTNNEQFF. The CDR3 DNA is TGTGCCAGTACCCCCGGGACTAGCGGGACAAACAATGAGCAGTTCTTC.

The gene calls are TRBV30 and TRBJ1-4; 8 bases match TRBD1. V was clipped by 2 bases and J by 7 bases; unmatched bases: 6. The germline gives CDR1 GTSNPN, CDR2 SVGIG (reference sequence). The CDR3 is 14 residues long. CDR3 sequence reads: CAWSPETGGEKLFF. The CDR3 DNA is TGTGCCTGGAGTCCAGAAACAGGGGGTGAAAAACTGTTTTTT.

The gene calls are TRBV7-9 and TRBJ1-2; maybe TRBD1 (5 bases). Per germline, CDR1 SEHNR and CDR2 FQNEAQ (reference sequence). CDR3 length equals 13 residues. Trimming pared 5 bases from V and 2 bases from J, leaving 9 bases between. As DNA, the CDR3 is TGTGCCAGCAGCCAGCAGGGCAACTATGGCTACACCTTC. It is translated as CASSQQGNYGYTF.

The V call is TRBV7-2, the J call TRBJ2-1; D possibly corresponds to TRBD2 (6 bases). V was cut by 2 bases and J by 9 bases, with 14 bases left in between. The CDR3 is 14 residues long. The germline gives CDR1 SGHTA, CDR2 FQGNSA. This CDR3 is CASSLSAGTTEQFF. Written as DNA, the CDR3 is TGTGCCAGCAGCTTAAGTGCGGGAACGACTGAGCAGTTCTTC.

The CDR3, as DNA: TGTGCCTGGAGGTCCCGTCAGGGTGGTTCACCCCTCCACTTT. The encoded protein is CAWRSRQGGSPLHF. V and J are TRBV30 and TRBJ1-6; a weak D match, TRBD1 (5 bases). Germline assignment: CDR1 GTSNPN and CDR2 SVGIG (reference sequence). The V gene lost 3 bases and the J gene lost 9 bases, with 15 bases spanning the gap. The CDR3 runs to 14 residues.

This CDR3 is CASRLGLGEAYEQYF. The DNA of the CDR3 is TGTGCCAGCAGACTCGGGTTGGGAGAGGCCTACGAGCAGTACTTC. The rearrangement joins TRBV28 to TRBJ2-7, with D perhaps TRBD2 (5 bases). V lost 6 bases, J lost 2 bases, and 17 bases lay in between. Looked up from germline, CDR1 is MDHEN and CDR2 is SYDVKM. The CDR3 spans 15 residues.

The CDR3 is CASSFRGGNSPLHF. The CDR3, as DNA: TGTGCCAGCAGCTTCCGGGGAGGAAATTCACCCCTCCACTTT. The chain is built from TRBV5-4 and TRBJ1-6, with D hard to call. Between the trimmed V and J ends, which lost 2 bases and 7 bases, there was a span of 10 bases. Per the germline V gene, CDR1 is SGHNT and CDR2 is YYREEE (reference sequence). The length of the CDR3 is 14 residues.

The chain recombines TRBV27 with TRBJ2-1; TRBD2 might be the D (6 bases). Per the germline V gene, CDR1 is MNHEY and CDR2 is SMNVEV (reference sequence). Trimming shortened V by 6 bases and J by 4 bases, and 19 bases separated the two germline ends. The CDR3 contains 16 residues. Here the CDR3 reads CASSLARGSGYNEQFF. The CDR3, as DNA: TGTGCCAGCAGCCTCGCCCGGGGGTCGGGATACAATGAGCAGTTCTTC.